This TCR beta chain derives from a study of cytomegalovirus exposure and HLA in healthy donors. Study-level points and caveats: Some TCR beta chains (over 150 of them) were listed as cytomegalovirus-associated. Subsequent analysis revealed that first-cohort TCR clusters tended to co-occur in the 120 or so validation repertoires.

Per the germline V gene, CDR1 is SGHRS and CDR2 is YFSETQ. V was pared by 0 bases and J by 3 bases, with 13 bases between. This CDR3 is built from 15 residues. Profiling relied on immunoSEQ multiplex PCR, and the TCRdb table lists in-frame clones only, not all of them. The table shows 55,000 to 70,000 clones, with 85% to 95% occurring only once. This clone was recorded once. The antigen is unknown. V and J are TRBV5-1 and TRBJ2-7, with D possibly matching TRBD2 (6 bases). The source of this sequence is a young man in good health and CMV-seronegative. What was sequenced was PBMCs. The CDR3 nucleotides read TGCGCCAGCAGCTTGGACGGGGGTGCCGGCTACGAGCAGTACTTC. It specifies CASSLDGGAGYEQYF.